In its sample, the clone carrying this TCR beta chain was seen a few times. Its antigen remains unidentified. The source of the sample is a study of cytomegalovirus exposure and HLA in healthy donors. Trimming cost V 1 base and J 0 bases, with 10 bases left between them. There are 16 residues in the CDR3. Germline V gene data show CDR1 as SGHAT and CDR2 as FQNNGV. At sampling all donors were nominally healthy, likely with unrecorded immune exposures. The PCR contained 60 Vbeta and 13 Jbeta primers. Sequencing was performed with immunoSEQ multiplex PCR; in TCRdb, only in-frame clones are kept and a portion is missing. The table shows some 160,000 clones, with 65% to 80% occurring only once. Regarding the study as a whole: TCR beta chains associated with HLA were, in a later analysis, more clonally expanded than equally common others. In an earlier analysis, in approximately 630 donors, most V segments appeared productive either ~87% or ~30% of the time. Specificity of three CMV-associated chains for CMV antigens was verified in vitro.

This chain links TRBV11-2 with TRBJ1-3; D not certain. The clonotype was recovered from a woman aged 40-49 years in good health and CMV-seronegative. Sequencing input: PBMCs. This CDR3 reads CASSLVRGSSGNTIYF. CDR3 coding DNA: TGTGCCAGCAGCTTAGTTAGAGGGTCCTCTGGAAACACCATATATTTT.